The clone carrying this T cell receptor (beta chain) was counted ten times or more. Its matching antigen is unknown. The CDR3 end is not reached by the read, which stops 3 residues before it; the germline J gene fills it in. CVID subjects were neither ill nor on immunomodulatory or immunosuppressive medication at sampling. This entry is derived from a study of T cell clonality in common variable immunodeficiency. Study results and limitations: CVID subjects showed higher TCRbeta clonality than healthy controls. Common variable immunodeficiency TCR beta sequences reportedly had fewer deletions and N-nucleotide insertions.

Assay: immunoSEQ multiplex PCR; the TCRdb copy retains only in-frame clones and omits some. The sample has around 15,000 clones, none seen only once; the top ten hold 14%. Germline CDR1 is SGHTA and CDR2 is FQGNSA. The CDR3 sequence is 14 residues long. V was clipped by 3 bases and J by 2 bases, with 10 bases between them. The receptor was isolated from a human donor with common variable immunodeficiency. Material for sequencing was peripheral blood mononuclear cells. This sequence joins TRBV7-2 and TRBJ1-1; D gene unclear. The CDR3 loop reads CASSLWRANTEAFF. CDR3 bases read: TGTGCCAGCAGCTTGTGGAGGGCTAACACTGAA.